The 22 T cell receptor beta chains reported below all come from one sample, sequenced in a study of blood T cell repertoires in COVID-19 (dated by TCRdb to 2019 to 2021). Libraries were made using the immunoSEQ multiplex PCR assay. The immuneACCESS repertoire file appears here via TCRdb, limited to in-frame rearrangements. These files lack a portion of the clones; in checked studies, under half of the deficit traces to unresolved V genes, and the cause of the others is not known. The sample table contains around 300,000 clones; only one count was recorded for 90% of them. The ten largest account for 6.3% of the sample. What was sequenced was peripheral blood. Receptors were obtained from a woman between 50 and 59 years old with COVID-19, enrolled during active disease.

The chain has TRBV4-1 and TRBJ1-6, with 7 bases matching TRBD1. Germline CDR1 reads MGHRA; CDR2 reads YSYEKL. With 3 bases clipped from V and 6 bases from J, the junction kept 8 bases outside the gene matches. The CDR3 spans 16 residues. In nucleotides, the CDR3 is TGCGCCAGCAGCCAGGGGGCGGGACAGACTAATTCACCCCTCCACTTT. Translated, it gives CASSQGAGQTNSPLHF.

This rearrangement joins TRBV10-3 to TRBJ2-7; 11 bases map to TRBD1. The CDR3 is 15 amino acids. Germline-derived CDR1 and CDR2 are ENHRY and SYGVKD. The V gene end was trimmed by 3 bases and the J gene end by 3 bases; junction bases not matched to a gene: 4. CDR3 in DNA: TGTGCCATCAGTGAAAGGGGACAGGGGGTCTACGAGCAGTACTTC. The encoded protein is CAISERGQGVYEQYF.

This clone was seen only once. This chain joins TRBV18 and TRBJ2-7; perhaps TRBD1 as D (5 bases). This CDR3 has 13 amino acids. The V and J ends lost 3 bases and 5 bases respectively, with 11 bases between them. Per the germline V gene, CDR1 is KGHSH and CDR2 is LQKENI. CDR3 amino acids: CASSPSIRDEQYF. The CDR3, as DNA: TGTGCCAGCTCACCGTCCATCAGGGACGAGCAGTACTTC.

Comments on this clone: Within the sample, other DNA sequences also encode this same CDR3. V usage is TRBV6-5 and J usage is TRBJ1-6; weak D call: TRBD1 (5 bases). The germline V gene encodes CDR1 MNHEY and CDR2 SVGAGI. Trimming shortened V by 2 bases and J by 10 bases, and 9 bases separated the two germline ends. The CDR3 sequence is 13 residues long. The CDR3 nucleotides read TGTGCCAGCAGTTACGGTCAGGGCTCACCCCTCCACTTT. This sequence encodes CASSYGQGSPLHF.

The V and J genes are TRBV5-1 and TRBJ1-4; 7 nucleotides agree with TRBD1. The CDR3 extends over 14 amino acids. The trim removed 3 bases at V and 10 bases at J, leaving 9 bases unmatched. CDR1 and CDR2 from the germline V gene are SGHRS and YFSETQ. The CDR3 DNA sequence: TGCGCCAGCAGCTCAGGGGGGAGACGAGGAAAACTGTTTTTT. Translating gives CASSSGGRRGKLFF.

For the CDR3, the DNA is TGTGCCAGCAGCTTAGTTACGAACAGAAACACTGAAGCTTTCTTT. Protein: CASSLVTNRNTEAFF. The rearrangement links TRBV11-2 to TRBJ1-1; D is undetermined. Germline V gene data show CDR1 as SGHAT and CDR2 as FQNNGV. CDR3 length equals 15 residues. V was trimmed by 1 base and J by 2 bases, leaving 11 bases between them.

CDR3 coding DNA: TGTGCCAGCAGCGCACCGCAGGGGTTGAACACTGAAGCTTTCTTT. Its translation: CASSAPQGLNTEAFF. The chain has TRBV9 and TRBJ1-1, with D possibly being TRBD1 (6 bases). Per the germline V gene, CDR1 is SGDLS and CDR2 is YYNGEE. CDR3 length: 15 residues. Trimming left V 3 bases short and J 0 bases short, with 12 bases between.

V is TRBV24-1 and J is TRBJ2-1; D call uncertain. The CDR3 sequence is 12 residues long. The ends were cut back, 9 bases at V and 8 bases at J, with 13 bases in the middle. CDR1 KGHDR and CDR2 SFDVKD come from the germline V gene. The CDR3 nucleotides read TGTGCCACCGCGCGAAAATCGGATGAGCAGTTCTTC. Protein: CATARKSDEQFF.

About this clone itself: At the DNA level, this CDR3 is encoded by other sequences in the same sample as well. This chain links TRBV27 with TRBJ2-2; D is unclear. CDR3 length equals 13 residues. The V gene lost 3 bases and the J gene lost 5 bases, with 7 bases spanning the gap. The V gene's germline CDR1 is MNHEY and CDR2 SMNVEV (reference sequence). The DNA of the CDR3 is TGTGCCAGCAGTTTGCGCAGGACCGGGGAGCTGTTTTTT. Its translation: CASSLRRTGELFF.

In DNA form, the CDR3 reads TGCAGCGTTGGCCAGGGATCGAATGAGCAGTTCTTC. Translating it yields CSVGQGSNEQFF. The chain is built from TRBV29-1 and TRBJ2-1; a possible D gene is TRBD1 (5 bases). V gave up 4 bases and J gave up 7 bases, with 11 bases separating them. Germline V CDR1 and CDR2: SQVTM, ANQGSEA. The CDR3 loop spans 12 amino acids.

V usage is TRBV29-1 and J usage is TRBJ1-1; 9 bases match TRBD1. Germline V gene sequence: CDR1 SQVTM, CDR2 ANQGSEA. Trimming removed 8 bases from V and 1 base from J; junction bases left unmatched: 5. CDR3 length: 13 amino acids. CDR3 nucleotide sequence: TGCAGCACTAAGGGACAGGGGAACACTGAAGCTTTCTTT. It encodes CSTKGQGNTEAFF.

V usage is TRBV18 and J usage is TRBJ2-1; perhaps TRBD1 as D (5 bases). Looked up from germline, CDR1 is KGHSH and CDR2 is LQKENI. The length of the CDR3 is 18 residues. V lost 3 bases and J lost 0, with 18 bases in between. CDR3 in DNA: TGTGCCAGCTCACCGAGATCTCGACAGACGAGCTCCTACAATGAGCAGTTCTTC. Amino acids: CASSPRSRQTSSYNEQFF.

The rearrangement links TRBV6-1 to TRBJ1-2; no clear D gene. The germline V and J ends were trimmed by 2 bases and 4 bases, with 11 bases remaining between them. Germline assignment: CDR1 MNHNS and CDR2 SASEGT. The CDR3 covers 14 residues. The DNA of the CDR3 is TGTGCCAGCAGTGAAAGGCGGGGTACCTATGGCTACACCTTC. This translates into CASSERRGTYGYTF.

The chain joins TRBV18 to TRBJ2-1, with 9 positions matching TRBD1. The germline CDR1 and CDR2 sequences are KGHSH and LQKENI. This CDR3 contains 13 residues. Trimming removed 5 bases from V and 6 bases from J; junction bases left unmatched: 2. CDR3 nucleotide sequence: TGTGCCAGCTCAGTGGGACAGGGCAATGAGCAGTTCTTC. As protein: CASSVGQGNEQFF.

V gene TRBV3-1 (or the pseudogene TRBV3-2) combines with J gene TRBJ1-1, with TRBD1 as a possible D gene (6 bases). CDR1 and CDR2 from the germline V gene are LGHDT and YNNKEL (reference sequence). The V end lost 3 bases, the J end lost 1 base, and 15 bases lay between the germline ends. CDR3 length: 16 amino acids. CDR3 sequence: CASSQTQGLGNTEAFF. Written as DNA, the CDR3 is TGTGCCAGCAGCCAGACACAGGGCCTAGGGAACACTGAAGCTTTCTTT.

This clone showed up just once. V and J are TRBV18 and TRBJ2-2; 7 bases align to TRBD2. The CDR3 length is 17 residues. The junction had 9 bases not matched to a gene; V was cut back by 1 base and J by 4 bases. Germline V gene lookup returns CDR1 KGHSH and CDR2 LQKENI. The CDR3 sequence: CASSPLLPGLSTGELFF. The CDR3 bases are TGTGCCAGCTCACCACTGTTACCGGGACTATCCACCGGGGAGCTGTTTTTT.

The chain joins TRBV11-2 to TRBJ2-3; 7 bases are a match to TRBD2. Looked up from germline, CDR1 is SGHAT and CDR2 is FQNNGV. This CDR3 spans 17 amino acids. The J segment lost 1 base and the V segment lost 0 bases, leaving 7 bases of the junction unmatched. The CDR3 sequence: CASSLESLARGTDTQYF. Here the CDR3 DNA reads TGTGCCAGCAGCTTAGAGTCACTAGCGAGGGGCACAGATACGCAGTATTTT.

The chain has TRBV6-6 and TRBJ2-5; the match to TRBD2 covers 9 bases. Germline-derived CDR1 and CDR2 are MNHNY and SVGAGI (reference sequence). With V trimmed by 4 bases and J by 4 bases, 7 bases remained unmatched. The CDR3 is 15 residues long. CDR3: CASSLIAGAVETQYF. The CDR3 region has the DNA TGTGCCAGCAGTTTAATAGCGGGAGCAGTAGAGACCCAGTACTTC.

The CDR3 sequence: CASSYGTAKETQYF. The CDR3 nucleotides read TGTGCCAGCAGTTACGGGACAGCCAAAGAGACCCAGTACTTC. The chain recombines TRBV6-5 with TRBJ2-5, with 7 positions matching TRBD1. This CDR3 is built from 14 residues. The V gene's germline CDR1 is MNHEY and CDR2 SVGAGI. The ends lost 2 bases at V and 3 bases at J; junction bases unmatched: 3.

The rearrangement links TRBV6-5 to TRBJ1-4; no clear D. Germline V gives CDR1 MNHEY, CDR2 SVGAGI. The CDR3 has 14 amino acids. The V end was cut by 2 bases, the J end by 3 bases, with 7 bases between. The CDR3 spells CASSYKQPNEKLFF. CDR3 in DNA: TGTGCCAGCAGTTACAAACAGCCTAATGAAAAACTGTTTTTT.

V is TRBV3-1 (or the pseudogene TRBV3-2) and J is TRBJ2-3; D gene unclear. The CDR3 extends over 14 amino acids. The germline V gene has CDR1 LGHDT and CDR2 YNNKEL (reference sequence). Trimming shortened V by 0 bases and J by 2 bases, and 6 bases separated the two germline ends. The DNA of the CDR3 is TGTGCCAGCAGCCAAGAGGCTTACACAGATACGCAGTATTTT. The encoded protein is CASSQEAYTDTQYF.

This sequence joins TRBV18 and TRBJ2-7; TRBD2 matches 12 bases. Germline-derived CDR1 and CDR2 are KGHSH and LQKENI. The V gene end was trimmed by 3 bases and the J gene end by 8 bases; junction bases not matched to a gene: 8. This CDR3 is 15 amino acids long. CDR3 protein: CASSPPGLAGNQQYF. As DNA, the CDR3 is TGTGCCAGCTCACCCCCGGGACTAGCGGGTAATCAGCAGTACTTC.